These 25 T cell receptor beta chains were all obtained from the same sample, sequenced in a study of cytomegalovirus exposure and HLA in healthy donors. Use of 60 Vbeta and 13 Jbeta primers characterized the PCR. The assay was immunoSEQ multiplex PCR, and TCRdb's table has in-frame clones only and misses some. The sample shows over 150,000 clones, over 70% of them seen only once. The sample consisted of PBMCs. The receptor set was obtained from a man younger than 30 in good health and CMV-seropositive.

This sequence joins TRBV9 and TRBJ2-3, with unresolved D. Germline CDR1 SGDLS, CDR2 YYNGEE. The CDR3 is made up of 16 amino acids. Trimming stripped 0 bases from V and 2 bases from J, with 13 bases between. The CDR3 reads CASSVDSLLITDTQYF. The CDR3 nucleotides are TGTGCCAGCAGCGTAGATTCCCTTCTAATCACAGATACGCAGTATTTT.

V usage is TRBV5-1 and J usage is TRBJ2-2, with D unclear. The ends were cut back, 4 bases at V and 6 bases at J, with 10 bases in the middle. The CDR3 spans 13 residues. Germline V lookup: CDR1 SGHRS, CDR2 YFSETQ. The CDR3: CASSPLFAGELFF. CDR3 DNA: TGCGCCAGCAGCCCCCTCTTTGCCGGGGAGCTGTTTTTT.

V is TRBV29-1 and J is TRBJ1-5; 8 nucleotides line up with TRBD1. Trimming at V came to 6 bases and at J to 3 bases, leaving 4 bases not matched to a gene. The CDR3 runs to 13 residues. Per the germline V gene, CDR1 is SQVTM and CDR2 is ANQGSEA. CDR3: CSVGQGDNQPQHF. The DNA of the CDR3 is TGCAGCGTCGGACAGGGCGACAATCAGCCCCAGCATTTT.

This chain uses TRBV30 with TRBJ1-1; D is undetermined. Germline CDR1 GTSNPN, CDR2 SVGIG (reference sequence). The CDR3 runs 12 residues. Trimming shortened V by 3 bases and J by 5 bases, and 10 bases separated the two germline ends. The CDR3 sequence: CAWRAGYTEAFF. In DNA form, the CDR3 reads TGTGCCTGGAGGGCGGGATATACTGAAGCTTTCTTT. The whole variable domain, filled in from reference TRBV30 and TRBJ1-1, reads SQTIHQWPATLVQPVGSPLSLECTVEGTSNPNLYWYRQAAGRGLQLLFYSVGIGQISSEVPQNLSASRPQDRQFILSSKKLLLSDSGFYLCAWRAGYTEAFFGQGTRLTVV.

The chain couples TRBV30 to TRBJ1-5; 10 bases map to TRBD1. This CDR3 is built from 13 residues. Trimming removed 4 bases from V and 4 bases from J; junction bases left unmatched: 1. The germline V gene encodes CDR1 GTSNPN and CDR2 SVGIG (reference sequence). The DNA for the CDR3 is TGTGCCTGGAAGGGACAGGGGAATCAGCCCCAGCATTTT. This encodes CAWKGQGNQPQHF.

The J gene is TRBJ1-5, the V gene TRBV7-6; no reliable D call. This CDR3 comprises 13 residues. CDR1 and CDR2 from the germline V gene are SGHVS and FNYEAQ. V lost 5 bases and J 4 bases, leaving 9 bases between the germline ends. The CDR3 here is CASSRDQNQPQHF. CDR3 coding DNA: TGTGCCAGCAGCCGAGATCAAAATCAGCCCCAGCATTTT.

The chain combines TRBV18 with TRBJ1-1; TRBD1 might be the D (5 bases). Trimming left V 3 bases short and J 5 bases short, with 13 bases between. The germline gives CDR1 KGHSH, CDR2 LQKENI. This CDR3 contains 14 residues. In nucleotides, the CDR3 is TGTGCCAGCTCACCGTCGGGGGGTTGGACTGAAGCTTTCTTT. Translation: CASSPSGGWTEAFF.

This clone was picked up one time. The V and J genes are TRBV6-1 and TRBJ2-5, with D unclear. CDR1 is MNHNS, CDR2 SASEGT, per germline. The CDR3 is 14 residues long. The V and J ends lost 2 bases and 3 bases respectively, with 10 bases between them. In DNA, the CDR3 is TGTGCCAGCAGTGAACAACCATCGGAAGAGACCCAGTACTTC. Its translation is CASSEQPSEETQYF.

This chain links TRBV7-8 with TRBJ1-4; D unresolved. Germline loops: CDR1 SGHVS, CDR2 FQNEAQ. Deletions cut 5 bases from V and 4 bases from J, with 17 bases between. The CDR3 has 16 amino acids. CDR3 sequence reads: CASSPRDGGINEKLFF. CDR3 DNA: TGTGCCAGCAGCCCCCGGGATGGTGGGATTAATGAAAAACTGTTTTTT.

This clone was detected only once. This rearrangement joins TRBV2 to TRBJ1-1; 9 bases match TRBD1. The trim removed 6 bases at V and 6 bases at J, leaving 5 bases unmatched. The CDR3 is 13 residues long. The germline CDR1 and CDR2 sequences are SNHLY and FYNNEI. The CDR3, as DNA: TGTGCCAGCAGGGGGACAGGGCGGCCTGAAGCTTTCTTT. Amino acids: CASRGTGRPEAFF. Looking up the rest from reference TRBV2 and TRBJ1-1 gives the full variable domain: EPEVTQTPSHQVTQMGQEVILRCVPISNHLYFYWYRQILGQKVEFLVSFYNNEISEKSEIFDDQFSVERPDGSNFTLKIRSTKLEDSAMYFCASRGTGRPEAFFGQGTRLTVV.

This clone was counted only a few times. The chain joins TRBV30 to TRBJ1-5; no firm D call. Germline assignment: CDR1 GTSNPN and CDR2 SVGIG (reference sequence). This CDR3 region has 14 residues. V lost 0 bases and J lost 3, with 9 bases in between. The CDR3 DNA reads TGTGCCTGGAGTGTAAACAGCAACAATCAGCCCCAGCATTTT. Amino acids: CAWSVNSNNQPQHF.

The chain joins TRBV7-2 to TRBJ2-7; a possible D gene is TRBD1 (5 bases). Germline V gene sequence: CDR1 SGHTA, CDR2 FQGNSA. Between the trimmed V and J ends, which lost 4 bases and 1 base, there was a span of 11 bases. The CDR3 consists of 14 residues. CDR3 loop: CASSSDSKSYEQYF. The CDR3 DNA reads TGTGCCAGCAGCTCCGACAGCAAGTCCTACGAGCAGTACTTC.

The chain combines TRBV10-3 with TRBJ1-4; a weak D match, TRBD1 (5 bases). The CDR3 runs 14 residues. Germline CDR1 reads ENHRY; CDR2 reads SYGVKD. V was cut by 11 bases and J by 8 bases, with 21 bases left in between. The CDR3 DNA reads TGTGCCGTCGGACCGCGGGGGGGAGGCGAAAAACTGTTTTTT. Its translation is CAVGPRGGGEKLFF.

This clone was seen a single time. The V gene is TRBV2, the J gene TRBJ2-3; no reliable D call. Trimming removed 7 bases at V and 2 bases at J, with 10 bases between. Per the germline V gene, CDR1 is SNHLY and CDR2 is FYNNEI. The CDR3 is made up of 13 amino acids. The DNA of the CDR3 is TGTGCCAGCACCCAGGATTACACAGATACGCAGTATTTT. The encoded protein is CASTQDYTDTQYF.

This chain links TRBV9 with TRBJ1-5; TRBD1 matches 7 bases. The ends lost 3 bases at V and 1 base at J; junction bases unmatched: 4. Germline CDR1 and CDR2: SGDLS and YYNGEE. The CDR3 has 15 amino acids. The CDR3 region is CASSGGQSSNQPQHF. The CDR3 region has the DNA TGTGCCAGCAGCGGGGGACAGTCGAGCAATCAGCCCCAGCATTTT.

The CDR3 coding sequence is TGTGCCAGCAGCGCCGGGACAGGTTACTCTGGAAACACCATATATTTT. This encodes CASSAGTGYSGNTIYF. V gene TRBV9 combines with J gene TRBJ1-3; 8 nucleotides match TRBD1. The V gene end was trimmed by 3 bases and the J gene end by 0 bases; junction bases not matched to a gene: 5. This CDR3 comprises 16 residues. CDR1 and CDR2 (germline): SGDLS, YYNGEE.

The rearrangement uses TRBV7-2 and TRBJ2-7, with D perhaps TRBD2 (6 bases). Germline V gene data show CDR1 as SGHTA and CDR2 as FQGNSA. V lost 2 bases and J 5 bases, leaving 13 bases between the germline ends. The CDR3 has 14 residues. CDR3 loop: CASSLYLARNEQYF. As DNA, the CDR3 is TGTGCCAGCAGCTTATATCTAGCGAGGAACGAGCAGTACTTC.

The chain carries TRBV5-1 and TRBJ2-2; D gene ambiguous. CDR3 length equals 14 residues. The V gene lost 0 bases and the J gene lost 3 bases, with 6 bases spanning the gap. The germline V gene encodes CDR1 SGHRS and CDR2 YFSETQ. The CDR3 DNA follows: TGCGCCAGCAGCTTGGCCGTCGACACCGGGGAGCTGTTTTTT. It translates to CASSLAVDTGELFF. Full variable domain (rest looked up from reference TRBV5-1 and TRBJ2-2): KAGVTQTPRYLIKTRGQQVTLSCSPISGHRSVSWYQQTPGQGLQFLFEYFSETQRNKGNFPGRFSGRQFSNSRSEMNVSTLELGDSALYLCASSLAVDTGELFFGEGSRLTVL.

The V call is TRBV10-2, the J call TRBJ2-1; TRBD2 matches 8 bases. This CDR3 has 13 residues. CDR1 is WSHSY and CDR2 is SAAADI in the germline V gene. V lost 11 bases to trimming and J lost 5 bases; unmatched junction nucleotides: 8. CDR3 protein: CALRTSGDNEQFF. CDR3 DNA: TGCGCCCTACGTACTAGCGGAGACAATGAGCAGTTCTTC.

V gene TRBV7-2 combines with J gene TRBJ2-3; D is uncertain. Trimming removed 5 bases at V and 3 bases at J, with 15 bases between. Germline V gene sequence: CDR1 SGHTA, CDR2 FQGNSA. The CDR3 loop spans 15 amino acids. Here the CDR3 reads CASSPQASGTDTQYF. DNA for the CDR3: TGTGCCAGCAGCCCCCAGGCTTCAGGTACAGATACGCAGTATTTT.

The rearrangement uses TRBV7-2 and TRBJ2-5; 13 positions agree with TRBD2. This CDR3 contains 15 residues. V was clipped by 5 bases and J by 5 bases; unmatched bases: 5. Looked up from germline, CDR1 is SGHTA and CDR2 is FQGNSA. In DNA, the CDR3 is TGTGCCAGCAGCCCAGGACTAGCGGGGGTGGAGACCCAGTACTTC. It is translated as CASSPGLAGVETQYF.

This clone was observed a few times. The genes are TRBV30 and TRBJ1-5; 7 bases match TRBD1. Germline V gene data show CDR1 as GTSNPN and CDR2 as SVGIG (reference sequence). The CDR3 runs 14 residues. With 3 bases clipped from V and 4 bases from J, the junction kept 6 bases outside the gene matches. The CDR3 is CAWRATGRNQPQHF. In DNA, the CDR3 is TGTGCCTGGAGGGCGACAGGGCGAAATCAGCCCCAGCATTTT.

The gene calls are TRBV19 and TRBJ2-6, with D perhaps TRBD2 (6 bases). The CDR3 is 19 amino acids. Trimming took off 7 bases at V and 0 bases at J, with 22 bases between the two ends. CDR1 is LNHDA and CDR2 is SQIVND in the germline V gene (reference sequence). CDR3 region: CASTLTGGRVNSGANVLTF. The CDR3 DNA sequence: TGTGCCAGTACCCTGACCGGGGGTAGGGTTAACTCTGGGGCCAACGTCCTGACTTTC.

This clone was observed a handful of times. This chain uses TRBV7-2 with TRBJ2-1; D might be TRBD1 (5 bases). In germline, CDR1 is SGHTA, CDR2 FQGNSA. Trimming left V 5 bases short and J 14 bases short, with 22 bases between. CDR3 size: 14 residues. CDR3: CASSALTNLGLEFF. CDR3 coding DNA: TGTGCCAGCAGCGCTTTGACAAACTTGGGGCTGGAGTTCTTC. Using reference TRBV7-2 and TRBJ2-1 for the parts outside the CDR3, the full variable domain is GAGVSQSPSNKVTEKGKDVELRCDPISGHTALYWYRQSLGQGLEFLIYFQGNSAPDKSGLPSDRFSAERTGGSVSTLTIQRTQQEDSAVYLCASSALTNLGLEFFGPGTRLTVL.

The chain couples TRBV5-6 to TRBJ1-6, with 7 nucleotides matching TRBD1. CDR1 and CDR2 (germline): SGHDT, YYEEEE. Trimming removed 3 bases from V and 5 bases from J; junction bases left unmatched: 2. This CDR3 spans 14 amino acids. The CDR3 region is CASSSQGNNSPLHF. The CDR3 nucleotides read TGTGCCAGCAGCTCACAGGGGAATAATTCACCCCTCCACTTT.